The rows below give T cell receptor beta chains drawn from one sample of a study of T cells in localized non-small cell lung cancer. The protocol was immunoSEQ multiplex PCR, while the TCRdb copy is restricted to in-frame clones and leaves out a portion. Of around 83,000 clones listed, 80% to 90% are singletons. Sequenced material: peripheral blood, taken before any cancer treatment. The receptors derive from a man aged 35-75 years with stage I squamous cell lung carcinoma. The CDR3 runs from the conserved cysteine through the conserved F or W. D genes are given only for firm matches. The size field is filled for only some rows; it gives once, few, many or a size class.

CDR3 length: 14
clone size: NA
J gene: TRBJ1-1
D gene: TRBD1
V gene: TRBV11-2
CDR3 protein: CASSLQGANTEAFF
CDR3 DNA: TGTGCCAGCAGCCTTCAGGGGGCGAACACTGAAGCTTTCTTT

CDR3 length: 15
clone size: NA
J gene: TRBJ2-3
D gene: NA
V gene: TRBV27
CDR3 protein: CASSRALLDKDTQYF
CDR3 DNA: TGTGCCAGCAGTCGGGCGTTGTTAGATAAGGATACGCAGTATTTT

CDR3 length: 17
clone size: NA
J gene: TRBJ2-6
D gene: NA
V gene: TRBV7-3
CDR3 protein: CASSFDSYISGANVLTF
CDR3 DNA: TGTGCCAGCAGCTTTGACAGCTATATTTCTGGGGCCAACGTCCTGACTTTC

CDR3 length: 12
clone size: NA
J gene: TRBJ1-1
D gene: NA
V gene: TRBV2
CDR3 protein: CASRPRIAGAFF
CDR3 DNA: TGTGCCAGCAGGCCCCGAATCGCTGGAGCTTTCTTT

CDR3 length: 14
clone size: NA
J gene: TRBJ2-5
D gene: NA
V gene: TRBV10-2
CDR3 protein: CASSEAAGGETQYF
CDR3 DNA: TGCGCCAGCAGTGAAGCCGCCGGGGGAGAGACCCAGTACTTC

CDR3 length: 14
clone size: NA
J gene: TRBJ1-1
D gene: NA
V gene: TRBV5-8
CDR3 protein: CASSPSPGRAEAFF
CDR3 DNA: TGTGCCAGCAGCCCGTCGCCGGGGAGGGCTGAAGCTTTCTTT

CDR3 length: 15
clone size: NA
J gene: TRBJ1-1
D gene: TRBD1
V gene: TRBV27
CDR3 protein: CASSNNRDRGTEAFF
CDR3 DNA: TGTGCCAGCAGTAACAACCGGGACAGGGGCACTGAAGCTTTCTTT

CDR3 length: 17
clone size: NA
J gene: TRBJ2-6
D gene: NA
V gene: TRBV5-5
CDR3 protein: CASTGGVSSSGANVLTF
CDR3 DNA: TGTGCCAGTACCGGGGGCGTGAGCTCCTCTGGGGCCAACGTCCTGACTTTC

CDR3 length: 15
clone size: once
J gene: TRBJ2-5
D gene: TRBD2
V gene: TRBV6-1
CDR3 protein: CASSELAGTGETQYF
CDR3 DNA: TGTGCCAGCAGTGAGCTAGCGGGGACTGGGGAGACCCAGTACTTC

CDR3 length: 17
clone size: once
J gene: TRBJ1-1
D gene: TRBD1
V gene: TRBV28
CDR3 protein: CASSILVGQGADTEAFF
CDR3 DNA: TGTGCCAGCAGTATCCTAGTGGGGCAGGGGGCGGACACTGAAGCTTTCTTT

CDR3 length: 17
clone size: NA
J gene: TRBJ2-1
D gene: NA
V gene: TRBV5-6
CDR3 protein: CASSLQGWTRNNNEQFF
CDR3 DNA: TGTGCCAGCAGCTTGCAGGGATGGACTCGAAACAACAATGAGCAGTTCTTC

CDR3 length: 11
clone size: NA
J gene: TRBJ2-1
D gene: NA
V gene: TRBV20-1
CDR3 protein: CSAPRAPEQFF
CDR3 DNA: TGCAGTGCTCCCCGGGCCCCTGAGCAGTTCTTC

CDR3 length: 15
clone size: NA
J gene: TRBJ1-1
D gene: NA
V gene: TRBV5-1
CDR3 protein: CASSFPGGGNTEAFF
CDR3 DNA: TGCGCCAGCAGCTTCCCCGGGGGCGGAAACACTGAAGCTTTCTTT

CDR3 length: 15
clone size: NA
J gene: TRBJ1-3
D gene: NA
V gene: TRBV11-2
CDR3 protein: CASSFNILSGNTIYF
CDR3 DNA: TGTGCCAGCAGCTTTAACATACTTTCTGGAAACACCATATATTTT

CDR3 length: 15
clone size: NA
J gene: TRBJ2-4
D gene: NA
V gene: TRBV5-6
CDR3 protein: CASRNNRGAKNIQYF
CDR3 DNA: TGTGCCAGCAGGAACAATAGGGGGGCCAAAAACATTCAGTACTTC

CDR3 length: 14
clone size: NA
J gene: TRBJ1-1
D gene: NA
V gene: TRBV9
CDR3 protein: CASSGPGLGTEAFF
CDR3 DNA: TGTGCCAGCAGCGGCCCGGGGTTAGGCACTGAAGCTTTCTTT

CDR3 length: 15
clone size: NA
J gene: TRBJ1-4
D gene: NA
V gene: TRBV6-5
CDR3 protein: CASSRLGQILEKLFF
CDR3 DNA: TGTGCCAGCAGTAGACTGGGGCAAATACTTGAAAAACTGTTTTTT

CDR3 length: 15
clone size: NA
J gene: TRBJ1-4
D gene: NA
V gene: TRBV7-9
CDR3 protein: CASSYWTATNEKLFF
CDR3 DNA: TGTGCCAGCAGCTACTGGACAGCAACTAATGAAAAACTGTTTTTT

CDR3 length: 14
clone size: NA
J gene: TRBJ2-2
D gene: NA
V gene: TRBV9
CDR3 protein: CASSAGRAHGELFF
CDR3 DNA: TGTGCCAGCAGTGCCGGCAGGGCCCACGGGGAGCTGTTTTTT

CDR3 length: 11
clone size: NA
J gene: TRBJ2-1
D gene: NA
V gene: TRBV10-3
CDR3 protein: CAIRTGDEQFF
CDR3 DNA: TGTGCCATCAGAACGGGCGATGAGCAGTTCTTC

CDR3 length: 14
clone size: NA
J gene: TRBJ2-5
D gene: TRBD1
V gene: TRBV5-1
CDR3 protein: CASSLTGGSETQYF
CDR3 DNA: TGCGCCAGCAGCTTGACAGGGGGCAGTGAGACCCAGTACTTC

CDR3 length: 12
clone size: NA
J gene: TRBJ1-6
D gene: NA
V gene: TRBV30
CDR3 protein: CASRLVNSPLHF
CDR3 DNA: TGTGCCTCCCGATTGGTCAATTCACCCCTCCACTTT

CDR3 length: 13
clone size: once
J gene: TRBJ1-4
D gene: NA
V gene: TRBV6-5
CDR3 protein: CASVELSEEKLFF
CDR3 DNA: TGTGCCAGCGTGGAACTTAGCGAGGAAAAACTGTTTTTT

CDR3 length: 13
clone size: NA
J gene: TRBJ2-2
D gene: NA
V gene: TRBV6-5
CDR3 protein: CASSWTYTGELFF
CDR3 DNA: TGTGCCAGCAGTTGGACGTACACCGGGGAGCTGTTTTTT

CDR3 length: 16
clone size: NA
J gene: TRBJ2-1
D gene: NA
V gene: TRBV7-2
CDR3 protein: CASSLRLVTSYNEQFF
CDR3 DNA: TGTGCCAGCAGCTTAAGGTTAGTTACTTCCTACAATGAGCAGTTCTTC

CDR3 length: 18
clone size: NA
J gene: TRBJ2-7
D gene: NA
V gene: TRBV5-1
CDR3 protein: CASSLGPVGRGVLYEQYF
CDR3 DNA: TGCGCCAGCAGCTTGGGCCCAGTGGGGCGGGGCGTACTCTACGAGCAGTACTTC

CDR3 length: 15
clone size: NA
J gene: TRBJ2-2
D gene: TRBD1
V gene: TRBV5-4
CDR3 protein: CASNPTGGGLRELFF
CDR3 DNA: TGTGCCAGCAACCCGACAGGGGGCGGTTTACGAGAGCTGTTTTTT

CDR3 length: 18
clone size: NA
J gene: TRBJ1-2
D gene: NA
V gene: TRBV19
CDR3 protein: CASSKPYPAGEYFYGYTF
CDR3 DNA: TGTGCCAGTAGTAAACCCTACCCGGCAGGGGAATACTTCTATGGCTACACCTTC

CDR3 length: 14
clone size: few
J gene: TRBJ2-5
D gene: TRBD2
V gene: TRBV5-1
CDR3 protein: CASSFGGGGARQYF
CDR3 DNA: TGCGCCAGCAGCTTCGGTGGCGGGGGGGCGCGCCAGTACTTC

CDR3 length: 15
clone size: NA
J gene: TRBJ1-4
D gene: NA
V gene: TRBV4-1
CDR3 protein: CARDLAGLVDEKLFF
CDR3 DNA: TGCGCCAGAGACTTGGCAGGGCTAGTCGATGAAAAACTGTTTTTT

CDR3 length: 19
clone size: NA
J gene: TRBJ2-1
D gene: TRBD1
V gene: TRBV27
CDR3 protein: CASSPTRGQPKNSNNEQFF
CDR3 DNA: TGTGCCAGCAGTCCGACCCGGGGACAGCCAAAAAATTCCAACAATGAGCAGTTCTTC

CDR3 length: 16
clone size: NA
J gene: TRBJ2-2
D gene: NA
V gene: TRBV5-1
CDR3 protein: CASSLVGKTNTGELFF
CDR3 DNA: TGCGCCAGCAGCTTGGTAGGGAAGACGAACACCGGGGAGCTGTTTTTT

CDR3 length: 17
clone size: once
J gene: TRBJ2-5
D gene: NA
V gene: TRBV4-1
CDR3 protein: CASSQDPPDRPQETQYF
CDR3 DNA: TGCGCCAGCAGCCAAGACCCGCCAGACAGGCCCCAAGAGACCCAGTACTTC

CDR3 length: 13
clone size: NA
J gene: TRBJ2-1
D gene: NA
V gene: TRBV2
CDR3 protein: CASSEIGYNEQFF
CDR3 DNA: TGTGCCAGCAGTGAGATCGGATACAATGAGCAGTTCTTC

CDR3 length: 16
clone size: NA
J gene: TRBJ1-2
D gene: NA
V gene: TRBV4-2
CDR3 protein: CASSQDRGRTLDGYTF
CDR3 DNA: TGTGCCAGCAGCCAAGATCGGGGCAGGACCCTTGATGGCTACACCTTC

CDR3 length: 14
clone size: NA
J gene: TRBJ1-1
D gene: TRBD1
V gene: TRBV7-9
CDR3 protein: CASSFGQGNTEAFF
CDR3 DNA: TGTGCCAGCAGCTTTGGACAGGGGAACACTGAAGCTTTCTTT

CDR3 length: 16
clone size: NA
J gene: TRBJ1-5
D gene: TRBD1
V gene: TRBV7-2
CDR3 protein: CASSLGLGTVNQPQHF
CDR3 DNA: TGTGCCAGCAGCTTAGGGCTCGGGACAGTGAATCAGCCCCAGCATTTT

CDR3 length: 14
clone size: NA
J gene: TRBJ2-5
D gene: NA
V gene: TRBV10-3
CDR3 protein: CAVSPGGSGETQYF
CDR3 DNA: TGTGCCGTATCTCCTGGGGGGAGCGGAGAGACCCAGTACTTC

CDR3 length: 15
clone size: NA
J gene: TRBJ1-2
D gene: NA
V gene: TRBV18
CDR3 protein: CASSDREGPGYGYTF
CDR3 DNA: TGTGCCAGCTCGGACCGGGAAGGGCCGGGCTATGGCTACACCTTC

CDR3 length: 16
clone size: NA
J gene: TRBJ1-5
D gene: NA
V gene: TRBV7-8
CDR3 protein: CASSLVRTRSNQPQHF
CDR3 DNA: TGTGCCAGCAGCTTAGTTCGGACACGTAGCAATCAGCCCCAGCATTTT

CDR3 length: 13
clone size: NA
J gene: TRBJ1-1
D gene: TRBD1
V gene: TRBV11-2
CDR3 protein: CASSSRGSTEAFF
CDR3 DNA: TGTGCCAGCAGCTCCAGGGGGAGCACTGAAGCTTTCTTT

CDR3 length: 15
clone size: NA
J gene: TRBJ1-2
D gene: TRBD1
V gene: TRBV6-5
CDR3 protein: CASMLLVGQGNGYTF
CDR3 DNA: TGTGCCAGCATGTTGTTAGTGGGACAGGGAAATGGCTACACCTTC

CDR3 length: 19
clone size: NA
J gene: TRBJ1-5
D gene: TRBD1
V gene: TRBV7-3
CDR3 protein: CASSTPPGQGHIGNQPQHF
CDR3 DNA: TGTGCCAGCAGCACCCCTCCGGGACAGGGCCACATCGGCAATCAGCCCCAGCATTTT

CDR3 length: 17
clone size: NA
J gene: TRBJ1-2
D gene: NA
V gene: TRBV5-6
CDR3 protein: CASSPGRGDISNYGYTF
CDR3 DNA: TGTGCCAGCAGTCCCGGCAGAGGGGACATTTCTAACTATGGCTACACCTTC

CDR3 length: 14
clone size: few
J gene: TRBJ1-6
D gene: NA
V gene: TRBV6-1
CDR3 protein: CASTRDVLNSPLHF
CDR3 DNA: TGTGCCAGCACGAGGGATGTTCTTAATTCACCCCTCCACTTT

CDR3 length: 14
clone size: NA
J gene: TRBJ1-1
D gene: NA
V gene: TRBV27
CDR3 protein: CASKEGGMNTEAFF
CDR3 DNA: TGTGCCAGCAAAGAGGGGGGGATGAACACTGAAGCTTTCTTT

CDR3 length: 16
clone size: NA
J gene: TRBJ1-1
D gene: TRBD1
V gene: TRBV7-8
CDR3 protein: CASRKLHGTEYTEAFF
CDR3 DNA: TGTGCCAGTAGAAAGCTACATGGGACAGAATACACTGAAGCTTTCTTT

CDR3 length: 14
clone size: NA
J gene: TRBJ1-5
D gene: NA
V gene: TRBV6-1
CDR3 protein: CASSGQVLNQPQHF
CDR3 DNA: TGTGCCAGCAGTGGACAGGTCCTCAATCAGCCCCAGCATTTT

CDR3 length: 14
clone size: NA
J gene: TRBJ1-4
D gene: TRBD1
V gene: TRBV19
CDR3 protein: CASSIQGGSEKLFF
CDR3 DNA: TGTGCCAGTAGCATACAGGGGGGAAGTGAAAAACTGTTTTTT

CDR3 length: 16
clone size: NA
J gene: TRBJ1-4
D gene: NA
V gene: TRBV9
CDR3 protein: CASSPTTDRTNEKLFF
CDR3 DNA: TGTGCCAGCAGCCCAACCACAGACCGAACAAATGAAAAACTGTTTTTT

CDR3 length: 14
clone size: NA
J gene: TRBJ1-2
D gene: TRBD1
V gene: TRBV6-5
CDR3 protein: CASSYSDRANGYTF
CDR3 DNA: TGTGCCAGCAGTTACTCTGACAGGGCAAATGGCTACACCTTC

CDR3 length: 18
clone size: NA
J gene: TRBJ2-3
D gene: NA
V gene: TRBV25-1
CDR3 protein: CASSGEAGTKPTTDTQYF
CDR3 DNA: TGTGCCAGCAGTGGTGAGGCGGGCACCAAACCGACCACAGATACGCAGTATTTT